Following are 14 T cell receptor beta chains from one sample sequenced in a study of neurological immune-mediated disorders. TCRdb reprocessed the 5' RACE reads with MiXCR, giving one entry per CDR3 protein. The repertoire has about 62,000 distinct CDR3 sequences, around 5.2% of them found once; the top ten carry approximately 3.5%. The sequenced sample consisted of PBMCs. Every receptor here comes from a woman between 50 and 59 years old with multiple sclerosis.

This clonotype was found many times. The chain joins TRBV7-2 to TRBJ2-4, with TRBD1 as a possible D gene (6 bases). Germline values: CDR1 SGHTA, CDR2 FQGNSA. V was clipped by 10 bases and J by 8 bases, with 12 bases between them. The CDR3 is 11 residues long. DNA of the CDR3: TGTGCCACCGGAAAGGGGGACATTCAGTACTTC. Translating gives CATGKGDIQYF. The entire variable domain, with the rest obtained from reference TRBV7-2 and TRBJ2-4, is as follows: GAGVSQSPSNKVTEKGKDVELRCDPISGHTALYWYRQSLGQGLEFLIYFQGNSAPDKSGLPSDRFSAERTGGSVSTLTIQRTQQEDSAVYLCATGKGDIQYFGAGTRLSVL.

This clonotype was seen ten or more times. V gene TRBV5-1 combines with J gene TRBJ2-1, with D uncertain. V dropped 5 bases and J dropped 10 bases, with 13 bases sitting between them. CDR1 SGHRS and CDR2 YFSETQ come from the germline V gene. This CDR3 comprises 12 residues. CDR3 residues: CASSWSQEEQFF. CDR3 bases: TGCGCCAGCAGTTGGTCGCAGGAGGAGCAGTTCTTC.

This clonotype has ten or more counts. V and J are TRBV12-3 or TRBV12-4 and TRBJ1-2, with D tentatively TRBD1 (6 bases). Between the trimmed V and J ends, which lost 3 bases and 10 bases, there was a span of 15 bases. CDR3 length: 13 residues. CDR3 nucleotide sequence: TGTGCCAGCAGTTTTCCACAGGGAGGATTCTACACCTTC. It is translated as CASSFPQGGFYTF.

This clonotype was seen at least ten times. V usage is TRBV5-6 and J usage is TRBJ1-5; D remains ambiguous. V shed 0 bases and J shed 0 bases, with 4 bases lying between them. The CDR3 sequence is 14 residues long. Germline lookup yields CDR1 SGHDT and CDR2 YYEEEE. Here the CDR3 reads CASSLAFSNQPQHF. CDR3 coding DNA: TGTGCCAGCAGCTTGGCTTTTAGCAATCAGCCCCAGCATTTT.

This clonotype has a count of ten or more. The rearrangement uses TRBV15 and TRBJ1-4; D not certain. Germline assignment: CDR1 LNHNV and CDR2 YYDKDF (reference sequence). The CDR3 spans 14 residues. V lost 1 base to trimming and J lost 0 bases, with 3 bases between them. CDR3 loop: CATSRGATNEKLFF. The CDR3 nucleotides read TGTGCCACCAGCAGAGGGGCAACTAATGAAAAACTGTTTTTT.

This clonotype has ten or more counts. V usage is TRBV7-2 and J usage is TRBJ1-5; 7 bases match TRBD1. Germline loops: CDR1 SGHTA, CDR2 FQGNSA. V lost 0 bases, J lost 4 bases, and 3 bases stayed unmatched. This CDR3 has 15 residues. The CDR3 loop is CASSLATDRNQPQHF. The CDR3 coding sequence is TGTGCCAGCAGCTTAGCGACGGACAGGAATCAGCCCCAGCATTTT. Supplemented by reference TRBV7-2 and TRBJ1-5, the full variable domain reads GAGVSQSPSNKVTEKGKDVELRCDPISGHTALYWYRQSLGQGLEFLIYFQGNSAPDKSGLPSDRFSAERTGGSVSTLTIQRTQQEDSAVYLCASSLATDRNQPQHFGDGTRLSIL.

In this sample, this clonotype turned up many times. This chain connects TRBV15 to TRBJ1-4, with D perhaps matching TRBD1 (5 bases). The V and J ends lost 0 bases and 12 bases respectively, with 17 bases between them. There are 15 residues in the CDR3. The germline V gene has CDR1 LNHNV and CDR2 YYDKDF (reference sequence). This CDR3 reads CATSRDTGPLGELFF. In nucleotides, the CDR3 is TGTGCCACCAGCAGAGATACTGGGCCCTTGGGGGAACTGTTTTTT.

This clonotype was counted many times. This sequence joins TRBV20-1 and TRBJ2-7, with 7 bases lining up with TRBD1. With 7 bases clipped from V and 4 bases from J, the junction kept 13 bases outside the gene matches. The CDR3 has 14 amino acids. The germline V gene has CDR1 DFQATT and CDR2 SNEGSKA (reference sequence). CDR3 loop: CSVRPGQRGYEQYF. For the CDR3, the DNA is TGCAGTGTCCGACCGGGACAGCGAGGTTACGAGCAGTACTTC.

In its sample, this clonotype was seen many times. The V gene is TRBV20-1, the J gene TRBJ2-3, with 8 bases that match TRBD1. With V trimmed by 3 bases and J by 5 bases, 10 bases remained unmatched. The germline gives CDR1 DFQATT, CDR2 SNEGSKA (reference sequence). The CDR3 length is 15 residues. The CDR3 region is CSASFGQGGKDTQYF. In nucleotides, the CDR3 is TGCAGTGCTAGTTTCGGACAGGGTGGTAAAGATACGCAGTATTTT.

This clonotype was seen a handful of times. The chain is built from TRBV5-1 and TRBJ2-2, with D unresolved. Deletions cut 0 bases from V and 0 bases from J, with 6 bases between. The germline V gene has CDR1 SGHRS and CDR2 YFSETQ. The CDR3 is 15 amino acids. For the CDR3, the DNA is TGCGCCAGCAGCTTGGATTATCCGAACACCGGGGAGCTGTTTTTT. Residues: CASSLDYPNTGELFF. Using reference TRBV5-1 and TRBJ2-2 for the parts outside the CDR3, the full variable domain is KAGVTQTPRYLIKTRGQQVTLSCSPISGHRSVSWYQQTPGQGLQFLFEYFSETQRNKGNFPGRFSGRQFSNSRSEMNVSTLELGDSALYLCASSLDYPNTGELFFGEGSRLTVL.

This clonotype appeared many times. V and J are TRBV5-1 and TRBJ2-5, with TRBD1 identical over 8 bases. The length of the CDR3 is 15 residues. The germline V gene encodes CDR1 SGHRS and CDR2 YFSETQ. Unmatched junction bases numbered 8, after V lost 3 bases and J lost 4 bases. This chain's CDR3 is CASSWNQGAGETQYF. CDR3 coding DNA: TGCGCCAGCAGCTGGAATCAGGGGGCTGGAGAGACCCAGTACTTC.

This clonotype was observed many times. This chain joins TRBV7-6 and TRBJ2-5; 9 bases fit TRBD2. Germline trimming cut 2 bases from V and 1 base from J; bases unmatched to any gene: 5. Germline V gives CDR1 SGHVS, CDR2 FNYEAQ. The CDR3 runs 16 residues. DNA for the CDR3: TGTGCCAGCAGCTTAACGCTAGCGGGGATCCAAGAGACCCAGTACTTC. This sequence encodes CASSLTLAGIQETQYF.

This clonotype was picked up many times. The chain uses TRBV29-1 and TRBJ2-3, with a tentative D call TRBD2 (5 bases). The V end was cut by 1 base, the J end by 3 bases, with 11 bases between. CDR3 length: 14 amino acids. Germline V CDR1 and CDR2: SQVTM, ANQGSEA. This CDR3 reads CSVEGGAGTDTQYF. CDR3 nucleotide sequence: TGCAGCGTTGAAGGGGGAGCTGGTACAGATACGCAGTATTTT.

V usage is TRBV5-1 and J usage is TRBJ2-7; 8 nucleotides match TRBD1. The germline CDR1 and CDR2 sequences are SGHRS and YFSETQ. Losses at the gene ends were 6 bases for V and 1 base for J; bases not matched to a gene: 3. This CDR3 is built from 13 residues. CDR3 sequence (DNA): TGCGCCAGCAACCGGGACAGGTCCTACGAGCAGTACTTC. This codes for CASNRDRSYEQYF.